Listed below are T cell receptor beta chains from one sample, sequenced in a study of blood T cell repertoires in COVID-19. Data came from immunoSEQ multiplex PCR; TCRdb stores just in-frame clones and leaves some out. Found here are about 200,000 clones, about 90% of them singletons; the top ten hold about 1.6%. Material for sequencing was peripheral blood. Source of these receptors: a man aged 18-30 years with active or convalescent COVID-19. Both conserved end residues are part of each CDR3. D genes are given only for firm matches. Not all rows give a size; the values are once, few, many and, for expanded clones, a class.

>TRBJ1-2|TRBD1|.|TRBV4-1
CASSQSPGTGANYGYTF
TGCGCCAGCAGCCAATCCCCCGGGACAGGGGCGAACTATGGCTACACCTTC
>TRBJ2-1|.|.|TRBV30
CAWSRLEDYNEQFF
TGTGCCTGGAGTCGCCTGGAGGATTACAATGAGCAGTTCTTC
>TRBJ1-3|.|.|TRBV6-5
CASSLSPDFGTIYF
TGTGCCAGCAGTCTAAGCCCGGACTTCGGTACCATATATTTT
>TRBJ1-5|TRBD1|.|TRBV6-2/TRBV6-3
CASSATGGANQPQHF
TGTGCCAGCAGTGCCACAGGGGGCGCGAATCAGCCCCAGCATTTT
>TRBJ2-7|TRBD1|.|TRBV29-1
CSVLGQGTYEQYF
TGCAGCGTTTTGGGACAGGGTACCTACGAGCAGTACTTC
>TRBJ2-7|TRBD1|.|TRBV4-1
CASSQDWGGDRVVEQYF
TGCGCCAGCAGCCAAGATTGGGGGGGGGACAGGGTGGTCGAGCAGTACTTC
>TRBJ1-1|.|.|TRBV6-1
CASSENGRDTEAFF
TGTGCCAGCAGTGAAAATGGGCGCGACACTGAAGCTTTCTTT
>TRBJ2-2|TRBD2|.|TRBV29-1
CSVLAGGFTGELFF
TGCAGCGTCCTAGCGGGAGGGTTCACCGGGGAGCTGTTTTTT
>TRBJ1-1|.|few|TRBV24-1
CATSDPGAAEAFF
TGTGCCACCAGTGACCCCGGAGCGGCTGAAGCTTTCTTT
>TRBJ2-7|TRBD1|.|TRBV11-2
CASSTYTGTVNSYEQYF
TGTGCCAGCAGCACCTATACCGGGACAGTAAACTCCTACGAGCAGTACTTC
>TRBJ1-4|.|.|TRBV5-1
CASSLGVNEKLFF
TGCGCCAGCAGCTTGGGAGTTAATGAAAAACTGTTTTTT
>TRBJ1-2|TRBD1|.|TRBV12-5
CASGQGANYGYTF
TGTGCTAGTGGTCAGGGGGCCAACTATGGCTACACCTTC
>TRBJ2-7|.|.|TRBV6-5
CASSWGPPTYEQYF
TGTGCCAGCAGTTGGGGGCCACCCACCTACGAGCAGTACTTC
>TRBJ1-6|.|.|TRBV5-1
CASSLDLGGNRSPLHF
TGCGCCAGCAGCTTGGACTTGGGGGGGAATCGTTCACCCCTCCACTTT
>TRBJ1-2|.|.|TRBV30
CAWTPDSNPNYGYTF
TGTGCCTGGACCCCTGACAGCAACCCGAACTATGGCTACACCTTC
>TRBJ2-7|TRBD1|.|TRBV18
CASSRTGSSYEQYF
TGTGCCAGCTCACGGACAGGGTCCTCCTACGAGCAGTACTTC
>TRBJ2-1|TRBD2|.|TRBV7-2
CASSYTSGGFNEQFF
TGTGCCAGCAGCTATACTAGCGGGGGGTTCAATGAGCAGTTCTTC
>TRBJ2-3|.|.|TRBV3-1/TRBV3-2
CASSQFQGGTDTQYF
TGTGCCAGCAGCCAATTTCAGGGTGGCACAGATACGCAGTATTTT
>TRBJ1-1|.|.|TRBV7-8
CASSRTGGASRYEAFF
TGTGCCAGCAGTCGCACCGGAGGTGCGTCCCGATATGAAGCTTTCTTT
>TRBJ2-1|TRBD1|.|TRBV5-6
CASSPGTGRYNEQFF
TGTGCCAGCAGCCCTGGGACAGGGCGGTACAATGAGCAGTTCTTC
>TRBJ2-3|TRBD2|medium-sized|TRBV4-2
CASSQGLAGGADTQYF
TGTGCCAGCAGCCAAGGACTAGCGGGAGGGGCGGATACGCAGTATTTT
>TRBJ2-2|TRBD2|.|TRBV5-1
CASSLVGSGGRTGELFF
TGCGCCAGCAGCTTGGTCGGCAGCGGGGGCAGGACCGGGGAGCTGTTTTTT
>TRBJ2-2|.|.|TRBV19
CASSIQEIVSPGELFF
TGTGCCAGTAGTATTCAGGAAATTGTATCTCCCGGGGAGCTGTTTTTT
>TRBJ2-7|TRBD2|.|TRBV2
CASSEETSGYYEQYF
TGTGCCAGCAGTGAGGAGACTAGCGGATACTACGAGCAGTACTTC
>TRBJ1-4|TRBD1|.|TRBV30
CAWSHITGARNEKLFF
TGTGCCTGGAGTCACATAACAGGGGCCCGTAATGAAAAACTGTTTTTT
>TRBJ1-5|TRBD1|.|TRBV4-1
CASSQDRQGRQPQHF
TGCGCCAGCAGCCAAGACAGACAGGGTCGGCAGCCCCAGCATTTT
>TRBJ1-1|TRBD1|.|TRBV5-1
CASSERQGMNTEAFF
TGCGCCAGCAGTGAGAGACAGGGGATGAACACTGAAGCTTTCTTT
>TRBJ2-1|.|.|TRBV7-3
CASSSASGGGAYNEQFF
TGTGCCAGCAGCTCTGCTAGCGGAGGGGGTGCCTACAATGAGCAGTTCTTC
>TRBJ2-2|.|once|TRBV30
CAWTGMVAGELFF
TGTGCCTGGACAGGGATGGTGGCCGGGGAGCTGTTTTTT
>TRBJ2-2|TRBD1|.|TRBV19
CASSPGQGAFRAGELFF
TGTGCCAGTAGCCCGGGACAGGGGGCTTTCAGGGCCGGGGAGCTGTTTTTT
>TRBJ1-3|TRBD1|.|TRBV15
CATSRDQGVNTIYF
TGTGCCACCAGCAGAGATCAGGGGGTAAACACCATATATTTT
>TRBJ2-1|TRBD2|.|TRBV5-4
CASSLRVAGGGDEQFF
TGTGCCAGCAGCCTCAGGGTAGCGGGGGGCGGAGATGAGCAGTTCTTC
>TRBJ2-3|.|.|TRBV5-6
CASSLAADTQYF
TGTGCCAGCAGCTTGGCGGCAGATACGCAGTATTTT
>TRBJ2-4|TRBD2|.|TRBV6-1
CASSDTSGPAGSQNIQYF
TGTGCCAGCAGTGATACTAGCGGCCCCGCCGGCTCCCAAAACATTCAGTACTTC
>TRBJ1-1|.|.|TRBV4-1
CASSQEPGREAFF
TGCGCCAGCAGCCAAGAACCAGGGCGTGAAGCTTTCTTT
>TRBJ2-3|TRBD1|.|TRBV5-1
CASSPGQVSTDTQYF
TGCGCCAGCAGCCCCGGACAGGTCAGCACAGATACGCAGTATTTT
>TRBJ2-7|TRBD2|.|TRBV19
CASRRLALSSYEQYF
TGTGCCAGTAGACGACTAGCTTTAAGCTCCTACGAGCAGTACTTC
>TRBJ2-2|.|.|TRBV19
CASTPWWGDTGELFF
TGTGCCAGTACCCCCTGGTGGGGGGACACCGGGGAGCTGTTTTTT
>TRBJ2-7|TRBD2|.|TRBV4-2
CASSQDGASGATYEQYF
TGTGCCAGCAGCCAAGATGGGGCGAGCGGGGCAACCTACGAGCAGTACTTC
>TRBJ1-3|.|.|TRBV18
CASSPGSEGNTIYF
TGTGCCAGCTCACCAGGTTCTGAGGGAAACACCATATATTTT